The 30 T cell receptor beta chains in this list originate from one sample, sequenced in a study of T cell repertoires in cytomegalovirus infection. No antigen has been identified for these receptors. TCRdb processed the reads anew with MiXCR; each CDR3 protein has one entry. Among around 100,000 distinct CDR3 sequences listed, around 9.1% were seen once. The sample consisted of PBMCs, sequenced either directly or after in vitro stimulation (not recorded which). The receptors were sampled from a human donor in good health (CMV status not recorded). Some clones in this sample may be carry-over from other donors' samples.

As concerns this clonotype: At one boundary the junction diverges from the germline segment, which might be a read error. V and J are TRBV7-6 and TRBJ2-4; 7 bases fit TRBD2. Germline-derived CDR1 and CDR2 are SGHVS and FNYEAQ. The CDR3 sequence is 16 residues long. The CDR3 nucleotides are TGTCCCAGCAGCGCCTCGGGACTATGGGGCAAAAACACTCAGTACTTC. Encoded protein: CPSSASGLWGKNTQYF.

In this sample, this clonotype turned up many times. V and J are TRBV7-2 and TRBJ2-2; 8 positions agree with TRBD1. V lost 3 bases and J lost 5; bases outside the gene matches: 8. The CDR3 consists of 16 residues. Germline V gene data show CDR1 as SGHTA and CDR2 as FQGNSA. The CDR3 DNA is TGTGCCAGCAGCTTTTGGCAGGGGGCCGGTACCGGGGAGCTGTTTTTT. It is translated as CASSFWQGAGTGELFF.

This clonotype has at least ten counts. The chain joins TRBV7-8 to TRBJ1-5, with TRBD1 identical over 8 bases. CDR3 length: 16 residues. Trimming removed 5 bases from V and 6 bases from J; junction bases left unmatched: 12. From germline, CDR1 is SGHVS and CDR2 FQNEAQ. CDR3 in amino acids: CASSAAGGASGQPQHF. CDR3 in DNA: TGTGCCAGCAGCGCAGCAGGGGGCGCATCGGGTCAGCCCCAGCATTTT.

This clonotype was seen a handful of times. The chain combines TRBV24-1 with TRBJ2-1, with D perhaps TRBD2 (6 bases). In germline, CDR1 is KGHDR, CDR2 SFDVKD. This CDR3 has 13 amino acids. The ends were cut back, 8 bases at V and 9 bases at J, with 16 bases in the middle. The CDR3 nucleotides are TGTGCCACCAAGGGACTGGGCGAGGTTGAGCAGTTCTTC. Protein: CATKGLGEVEQFF.

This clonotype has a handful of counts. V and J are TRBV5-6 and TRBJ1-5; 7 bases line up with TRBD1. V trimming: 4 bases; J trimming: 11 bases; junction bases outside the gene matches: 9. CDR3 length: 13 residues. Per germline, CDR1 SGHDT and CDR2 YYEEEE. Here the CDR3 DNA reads TGTGCCAGCAGCAGAGACAGGGATCAAGCCCAGCATTTT. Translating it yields CASSRDRDQAQHF. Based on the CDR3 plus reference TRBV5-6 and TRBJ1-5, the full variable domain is DAGVTQSPTHLIKTRGQQVTLRCSPKSGHDTVSWYQQALGQGPQFIFQYYEEEERQRGNFPDRFSGHQFPNYSSELNVNALLLGDSALYLCASSRDRDQAQHFGDGTRLSIL.

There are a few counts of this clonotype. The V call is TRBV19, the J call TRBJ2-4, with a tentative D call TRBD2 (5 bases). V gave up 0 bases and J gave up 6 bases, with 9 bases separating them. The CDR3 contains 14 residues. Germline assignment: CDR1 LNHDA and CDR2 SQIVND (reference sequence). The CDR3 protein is CASSIDRGLNIQYF. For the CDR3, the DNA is TGTGCCAGTAGTATAGATCGAGGGCTAAACATTCAGTACTTC.

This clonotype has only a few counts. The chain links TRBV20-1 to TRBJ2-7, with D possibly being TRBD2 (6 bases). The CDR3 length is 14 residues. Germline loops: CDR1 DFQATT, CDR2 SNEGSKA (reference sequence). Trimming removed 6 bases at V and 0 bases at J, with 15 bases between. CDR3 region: CSAMRGVGSYEQYF. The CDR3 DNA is TGCAGTGCCATGCGGGGTGTGGGCTCCTACGAGCAGTACTTC.

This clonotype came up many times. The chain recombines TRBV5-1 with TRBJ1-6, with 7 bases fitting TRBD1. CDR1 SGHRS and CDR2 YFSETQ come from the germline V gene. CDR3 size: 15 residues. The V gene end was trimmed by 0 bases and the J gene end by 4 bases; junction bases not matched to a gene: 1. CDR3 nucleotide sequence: TGCGCCAGCAGCTTGGAACAGGGGTATAATTCACCCCTCCACTTT. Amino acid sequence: CASSLEQGYNSPLHF.

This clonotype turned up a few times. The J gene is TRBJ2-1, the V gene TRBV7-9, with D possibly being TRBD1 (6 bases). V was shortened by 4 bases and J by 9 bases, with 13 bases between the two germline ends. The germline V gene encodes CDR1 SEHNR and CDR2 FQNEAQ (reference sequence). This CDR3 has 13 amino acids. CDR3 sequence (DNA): TGTGCCAGCAGCTCGACAGGTTTCGGTGAGCAGTTCTTC. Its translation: CASSSTGFGEQFF.

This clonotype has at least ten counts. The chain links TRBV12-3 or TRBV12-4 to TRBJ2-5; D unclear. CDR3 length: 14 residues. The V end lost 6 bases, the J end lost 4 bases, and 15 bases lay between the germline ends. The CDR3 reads CASSTYDVRETQYF. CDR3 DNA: TGTGCCAGCAGCACCTACGACGTGAGAGAGACCCAGTACTTC.

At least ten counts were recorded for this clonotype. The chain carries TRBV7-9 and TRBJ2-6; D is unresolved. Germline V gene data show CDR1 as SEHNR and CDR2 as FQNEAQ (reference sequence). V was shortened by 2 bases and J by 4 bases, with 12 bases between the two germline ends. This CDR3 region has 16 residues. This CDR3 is CASSLSTRTGANVLTF. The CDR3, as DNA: TGTGCCAGCAGCTTATCAACCCGAACCGGGGCCAACGTCCTGACTTTC.

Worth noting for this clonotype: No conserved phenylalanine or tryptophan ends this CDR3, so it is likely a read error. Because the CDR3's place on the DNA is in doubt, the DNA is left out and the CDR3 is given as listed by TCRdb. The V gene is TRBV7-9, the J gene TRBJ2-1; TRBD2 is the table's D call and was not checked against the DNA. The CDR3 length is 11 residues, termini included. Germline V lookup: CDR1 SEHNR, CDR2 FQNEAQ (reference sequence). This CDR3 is CASSPGLAGWS.

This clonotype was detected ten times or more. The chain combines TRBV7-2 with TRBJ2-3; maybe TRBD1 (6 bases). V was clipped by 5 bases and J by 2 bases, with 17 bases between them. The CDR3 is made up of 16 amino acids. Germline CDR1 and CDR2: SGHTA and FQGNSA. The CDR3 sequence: CASSRSRDRTTDTQYF. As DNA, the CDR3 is TGTGCCAGCAGCCGGTCCCGAGACAGGACCACAGATACGCAGTATTTT.

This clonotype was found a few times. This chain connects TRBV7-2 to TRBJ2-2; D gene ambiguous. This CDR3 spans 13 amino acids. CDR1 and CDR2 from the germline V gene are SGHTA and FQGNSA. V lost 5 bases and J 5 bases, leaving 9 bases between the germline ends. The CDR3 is CASSLVKTGELFF. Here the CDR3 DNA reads TGTGCCAGCAGCCTCGTAAAGACCGGGGAGCTGTTTTTT.

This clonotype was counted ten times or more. The CDR3 sequence is CASSWAGHSSLHEQYF. The CDR3 nucleotides read TGTGCCAGCAGCTGGGCGGGGCACTCCAGTTTGCACGAGCAGTACTTC. The chain uses TRBV7-9 and TRBJ2-7; D is possibly TRBD2 (6 bases). CDR3 size: 16 residues. Trimming cost V 4 bases and J 5 bases, with 21 bases left between them. Germline CDR1 and CDR2: SEHNR and FQNEAQ (reference sequence).

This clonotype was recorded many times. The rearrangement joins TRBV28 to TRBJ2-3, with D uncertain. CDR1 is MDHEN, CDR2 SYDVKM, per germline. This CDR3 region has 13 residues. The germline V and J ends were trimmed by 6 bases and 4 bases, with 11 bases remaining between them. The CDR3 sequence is CASRLMAADTQYF. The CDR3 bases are TGTGCCAGCAGGTTAATGGCGGCAGATACGCAGTATTTT.

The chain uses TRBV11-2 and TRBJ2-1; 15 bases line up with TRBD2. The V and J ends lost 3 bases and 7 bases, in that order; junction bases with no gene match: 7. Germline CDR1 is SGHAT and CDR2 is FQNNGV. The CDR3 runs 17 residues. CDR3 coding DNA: TGTGCCAGCAGCTTTGGACTAGCGGGAGGGTTGGGTAATGAGCAGTTCTTC. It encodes CASSFGLAGGLGNEQFF.

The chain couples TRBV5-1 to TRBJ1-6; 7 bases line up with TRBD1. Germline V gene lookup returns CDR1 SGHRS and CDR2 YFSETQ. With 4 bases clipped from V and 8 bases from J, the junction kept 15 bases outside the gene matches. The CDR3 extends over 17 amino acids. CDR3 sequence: CASSHGALTGSDSPLHF. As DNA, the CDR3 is TGCGCCAGCAGCCACGGGGCCCTGACAGGGTCCGATTCACCCCTCCACTTT.

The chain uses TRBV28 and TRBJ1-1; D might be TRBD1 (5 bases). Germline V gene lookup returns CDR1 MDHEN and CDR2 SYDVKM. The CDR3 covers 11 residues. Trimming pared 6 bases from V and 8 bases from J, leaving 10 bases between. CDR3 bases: TGTGCCAGCAGGGAGGACATGGAAGCTTTCTTT. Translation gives CASREDMEAFF.

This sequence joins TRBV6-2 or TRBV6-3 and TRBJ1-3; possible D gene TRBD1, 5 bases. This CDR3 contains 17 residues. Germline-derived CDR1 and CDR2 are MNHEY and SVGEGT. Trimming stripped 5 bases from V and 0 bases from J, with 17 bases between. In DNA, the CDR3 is TGTGCCAGCAGTCACCGGCCAGGGCCTATCTCTGGAAACACCATATATTTT. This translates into CASSHRPGPISGNTIYF.

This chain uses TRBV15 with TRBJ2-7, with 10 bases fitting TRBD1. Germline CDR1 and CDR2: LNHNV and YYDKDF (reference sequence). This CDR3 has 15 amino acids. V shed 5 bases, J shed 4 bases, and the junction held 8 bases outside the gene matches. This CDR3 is CATSGPGQGLYEQYV. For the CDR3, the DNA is TGTGCCACCAGCGGTCCGGGACAGGGGTTGTACGAGCAGTACGTC.

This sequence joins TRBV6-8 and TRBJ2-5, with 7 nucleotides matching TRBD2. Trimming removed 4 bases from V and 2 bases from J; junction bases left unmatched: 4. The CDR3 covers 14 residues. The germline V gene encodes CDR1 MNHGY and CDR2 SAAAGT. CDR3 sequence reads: CASSWGGGQETQYF. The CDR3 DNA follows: TGTGCCAGCAGTTGGGGGGGAGGGCAAGAGACCCAGTACTTC.

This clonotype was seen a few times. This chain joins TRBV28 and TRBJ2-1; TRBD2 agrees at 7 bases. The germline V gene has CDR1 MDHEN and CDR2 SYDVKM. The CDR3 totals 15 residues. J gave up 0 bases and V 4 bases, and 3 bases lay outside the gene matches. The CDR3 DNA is TGTGCCAGCAGTTCCAGGACTAGCTCCTACAATGAGCAGTTCTTC. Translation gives CASSSRTSSYNEQFF.

CDR3 nucleotide sequence: TGTGCCAGCAGTTTATCGGGAGGTACGCAGTATTTT. Amino acid sequence: CASSLSGGTQYF. V usage is TRBV27 and J usage is TRBJ2-3; possible D gene TRBD2, 6 bases. CDR3 length equals 12 residues. Germline assignment: CDR1 MNHEY and CDR2 SMNVEV (reference sequence). Trimming removed 0 bases at V and 8 bases at J, with 6 bases between.

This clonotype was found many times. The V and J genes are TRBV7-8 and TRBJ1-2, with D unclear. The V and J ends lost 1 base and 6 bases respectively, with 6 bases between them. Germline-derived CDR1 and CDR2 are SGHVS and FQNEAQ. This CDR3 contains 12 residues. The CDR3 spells CASSLVGDGYTF. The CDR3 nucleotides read TGTGCCAGCAGCTTAGTTGGAGATGGCTACACCTTC.

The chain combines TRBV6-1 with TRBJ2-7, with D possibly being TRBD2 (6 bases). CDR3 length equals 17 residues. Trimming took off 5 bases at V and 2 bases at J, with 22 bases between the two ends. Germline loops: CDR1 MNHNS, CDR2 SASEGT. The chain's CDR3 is CASSLSRGTEGTYEQYF. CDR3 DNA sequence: TGTGCCAGCAGTCTATCCCGGGGGACGGAAGGGACCTACGAGCAGTACTTC.

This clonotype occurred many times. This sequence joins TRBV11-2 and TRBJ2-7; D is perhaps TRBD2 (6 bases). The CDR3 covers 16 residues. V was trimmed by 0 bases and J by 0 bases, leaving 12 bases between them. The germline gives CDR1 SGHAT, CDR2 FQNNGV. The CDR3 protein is CASSLDLARSSYEQYV. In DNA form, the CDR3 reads TGTGCCAGCAGCTTAGACCTAGCGCGAAGCTCCTACGAGCAGTACGTC.

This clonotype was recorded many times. This CDR3 reads CASSQVGAAQETQYF. The CDR3 nucleotides are TGTGCCAGCAGCCAAGTGGGGGCCGCCCAAGAGACCCAGTACTTC. This chain links TRBV4-2 with TRBJ2-5; possible D gene TRBD1, 6 bases. This CDR3 contains 15 residues. Between the trimmed V and J ends, which lost 1 base and 1 base, there was a span of 10 bases. CDR1 is LGHNA, CDR2 YNFKEQ, per germline.

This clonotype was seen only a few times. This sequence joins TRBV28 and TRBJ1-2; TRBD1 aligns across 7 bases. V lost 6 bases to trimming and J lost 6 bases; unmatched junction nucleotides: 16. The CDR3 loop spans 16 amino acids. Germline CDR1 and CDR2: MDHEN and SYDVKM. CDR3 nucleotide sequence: TGTGCCAGCAGCCCCCCTCCGGGACAGAACTTCCATGGCTACACCTTC. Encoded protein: CASSPPPGQNFHGYTF.

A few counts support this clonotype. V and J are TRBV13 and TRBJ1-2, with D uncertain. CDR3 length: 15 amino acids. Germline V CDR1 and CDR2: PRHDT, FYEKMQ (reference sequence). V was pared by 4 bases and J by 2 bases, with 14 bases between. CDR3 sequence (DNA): TGTGCCAGCAGCTCTATATTAAGCGACAACTATGGCTACACCTTC. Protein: CASSSILSDNYGYTF.